This TCR beta chain came from a study of OX40 agonist ivuxolimab in advanced cancers. For the study at large: The treatment was a fully human IgG2 OX40 agonist, ivuxolimab. Patients treated during dose escalation were battling hepatocellular carcinoma, melanoma, renal cell or head and neck cancer.

A word on this clone: Antigen unknown.

Repertoires were generated with immunoSEQ multiplex PCR, while TCRdb's copy carries only in-frame clones and drops some. The sample lists around 120,000 clones, 75% to 90% occurring once. Broader study findings: No determination was made of the antigen specificity of the expanded peripheral T cells. Relative to CD4+, CD8+ T cells held more expanded clones on average.

This TCR derives from an adult with an advanced solid tumor such as melanoma, head and neck, liver or kidney cancer. The input for sequencing was CD4+ or CD8+ T cells sorted from blood, taken in a trial of the OX40 agonist ivuxolimab.

CDR3 DNA: TGCGCCAGCAGATCCCCCCAGGGAGATAACTATGGCTACACCTTC. Protein: CASRSPQGDNYGYTF. The chain has TRBV5-1 and TRBJ1-2; TRBD1 is a possible D gene (5 bases). CDR1 is SGHRS and CDR2 is YFSETQ in the germline V gene. The V end was cut by 5 bases, the J end by 1 base, with 15 bases between. This CDR3 is 15 amino acids long.